This paragraph covers one T cell receptor (beta chain) sequence. What it binds is not known. The CDR3 length is 12 residues. Germline values: CDR1 SEHNR, CDR2 FQNEAQ (reference sequence). V was pared by 5 bases and J by 2 bases, with 7 bases between. This entry comes from a study of cytomegalovirus exposure and HLA in healthy donors. Whole-study results and caveats: Overall, roughly 160 TCR beta chains were annotated as cytomegalovirus-associated. Analyses of presence/absence relied on an assumption of roughly uniform sequencing depth across donors.

The primer mix had 60 Vbeta and 13 Jbeta primers. Produced via immunoSEQ multiplex PCR; TCRdb's table is partial and in-frame only. In the table there are around 130,000 clones, roughly 79% of which are singletons. The chain has TRBV7-9 and TRBJ2-7, with a weak D call TRBD2 (5 bases). Sequenced input: PBMCs. This clonotype was obtained from a woman in her forties or fifties in good health and CMV-seronegative. The CDR3 loop is CASSPGTYEQYF. The CDR3 bases are TGTGCCAGCAGCCCCGGGACCTACGAGCAGTACTTC.